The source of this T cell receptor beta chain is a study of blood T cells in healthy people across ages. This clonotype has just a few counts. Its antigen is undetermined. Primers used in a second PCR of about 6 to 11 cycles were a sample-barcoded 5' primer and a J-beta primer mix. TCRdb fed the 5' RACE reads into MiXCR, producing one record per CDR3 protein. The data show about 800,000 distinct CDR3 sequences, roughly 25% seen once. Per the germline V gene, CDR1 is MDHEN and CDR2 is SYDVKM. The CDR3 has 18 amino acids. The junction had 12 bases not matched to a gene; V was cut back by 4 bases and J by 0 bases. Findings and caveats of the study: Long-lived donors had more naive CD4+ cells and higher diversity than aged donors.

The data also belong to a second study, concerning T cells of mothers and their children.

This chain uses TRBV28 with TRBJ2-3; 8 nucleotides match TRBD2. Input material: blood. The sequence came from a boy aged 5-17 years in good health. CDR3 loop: CASSSQGSSGLSTDTQYF. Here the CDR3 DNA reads TGTGCCAGCAGTTCTCAGGGGTCTAGCGGGCTAAGCACAGATACGCAGTATTTT.